What follows describes a single T cell receptor (beta chain). Its antigen is unknown. This sample was included in a study of response to subunit inactivated influenza vaccine. Regarding the study as a whole: After each seasonal influenza vaccination, few new T cells are recruited, the authors suggested.

TCRdb called the RT-PCR reads again in MiXCR, with one record for every CDR3 protein. The table shows around 850,000 distinct CDR3 sequences, with roughly 20% occurring only once. The source of this sequence is a man in his fifties who received an inactivated influenza vaccine. The sequenced sample was PBMCs from blood, obtained more than 4 days after vaccination.

The CDR3 DNA is TGCGCCAGCAGCTTGGCTACAGGGTCGGCTAACTATGGCTACACCTTC. As protein: CASSLATGSANYGYTF. The V call is TRBV5-1, the J call TRBJ1-2; maybe TRBD1 (6 bases). Trimming removed 0 bases from V and 0 bases from J, with 12 bases in between. Germline values: CDR1 SGHRS, CDR2 YFSETQ. This CDR3 is 16 amino acids long.